One and the same sample provided the 14 T cell receptor beta chains below, sequenced in a study of cytomegalovirus exposure and HLA in healthy donors. The PCR was carried out with 60 Vbeta primers and 13 Jbeta primers. This table comes from immunoSEQ multiplex PCR, and its TCRdb copy is limited to in-frame clones, with some not included. The sample carries approximately 140,000 clones, 55% to 80% recorded once. Sequenced: PBMCs. These receptors were collected from a woman aged 55-69 years in good health and CMV-seropositive.

The CDR3 coding sequence is TGTGCCAGCAGCTCCTTACAGGGAAAAGGTGGAAACACCATATATTTT. It specifies CASSSLQGKGGNTIYF. This chain joins TRBV7-6 and TRBJ1-3; weak D call: TRBD1 (6 bases). This CDR3 comprises 16 residues. The V end was cut by 4 bases, the J end by 3 bases, with 16 bases between. The germline gives CDR1 SGHVS, CDR2 FNYEAQ.

This rearrangement joins TRBV4-1 to TRBJ1-1; a possible D gene is TRBD1 (5 bases). CDR1 is MGHRA, CDR2 YSYEKL, per germline. The CDR3 has 14 amino acids. Trimming removed 5 bases from V and 6 bases from J, with 16 bases in between. The CDR3 region has the DNA TGCGCCAGCAGCTTACGTGTCGGGGGTCCTGAAGCTTTCTTT. Translating it yields CASSLRVGGPEAFF.

In its sample, this clone was seen once. The chain couples TRBV19 to TRBJ2-1; D remains unclear. The CDR3 is 11 residues long. V was trimmed by 4 bases and J by 4 bases, leaving 2 bases between them. Germline V gives CDR1 LNHDA, CDR2 SQIVND (reference sequence). The CDR3 DNA reads as TGTGCCAGTAGTACGTACAATGAGCAGTTCTTC. Protein: CASSTYNEQFF.

J is TRBJ2-1 and V is TRBV28; TRBD2 agrees at 8 bases. Germline-derived CDR1 and CDR2 are MDHEN and SYDVKM. CDR3 length equals 16 residues. J was trimmed by 4 bases and V by 4 bases; bases with no gene match: 9. The CDR3 DNA sequence: TGTGCCAGCAGTTCCCACTCAGCGGGAGAATACAATGAGCAGTTCTTC. The encoded protein is CASSSHSAGEYNEQFF.

V is TRBV27 and J is TRBJ2-3; the D gene is possibly TRBD2 (6 bases). Germline V CDR1 and CDR2: MNHEY, SMNVEV (reference sequence). Trimming took 0 bases from V and 0 from J, leaving 10 bases between them. The CDR3 runs 16 residues. CDR3 nucleotides: TGTGCCAGCAGTTTATCGGCTAGCGTTAGCACAGATACGCAGTATTTT. It yields the protein CASSLSASVSTDTQYF.

V and J are TRBV5-5 and TRBJ1-1; 7 nucleotides match TRBD1. After removal of 1 base from V and 7 bases from J, the junction contained 7 bases not matched to a gene. The V gene's germline CDR1 is SGHKS and CDR2 YYEKEE (reference sequence). The CDR3 is made up of 14 amino acids. The CDR3 DNA sequence: TGTGCCAGCAGCTTGATAGGGGGCTGGAGTGAAGCTTTCTTT. Protein product: CASSLIGGWSEAFF.

This sequence joins TRBV6-6 and TRBJ1-5, with 8 bases identical to TRBD1. With V trimmed by 1 base and J by 3 bases, 5 bases remained unmatched. Germline lookup yields CDR1 MNHNY and CDR2 SVGAGI (reference sequence). This CDR3 is built from 16 residues. The CDR3 protein is CASSYYPTGANQPQHF. CDR3 bases: TGTGCCAGCAGTTACTATCCGACAGGGGCCAATCAGCCCCAGCATTTT.

This chain connects TRBV18 to TRBJ1-4, with D possibly matching TRBD1 (6 bases). The CDR3 runs to 15 residues. CDR1 is KGHSH, CDR2 LQKENI, per germline. The ends were cut back, 3 bases at V and 7 bases at J, with 15 bases in the middle. CDR3 DNA: TGTGCCAGCTCACCCCAACGGGGGGCAGGTGAAAAACTGTTTTTT. This gives the protein CASSPQRGAGEKLFF.

This chain connects TRBV4-1 to TRBJ1-5, with a weak D call TRBD1 (5 bases). V gave up 0 bases and J gave up 0 bases, with 12 bases separating them. Germline loops: CDR1 MGHRA, CDR2 YSYEKL. The CDR3 totals 17 residues. In DNA form, the CDR3 reads TGCGCCAGCAGCCAAGATAACAGGAGTGGTAGCAATCAGCCCCAGCATTTT. Its protein is CASSQDNRSGSNQPQHF.

This clone was counted a few times. The V call is TRBV5-1, the J call TRBJ2-5, with a tentative D call TRBD2 (5 bases). The CDR3 sequence is 13 residues long. Germline values: CDR1 SGHRS, CDR2 YFSETQ. The ends were cut back, 3 bases at V and 5 bases at J, with 11 bases in the middle. CDR3 sequence (DNA): TGCGCCAGCAGCTCCGCGGGTCGCGAGACCCAGTACTTC. It encodes CASSSAGRETQYF.

V gene TRBV28 combines with J gene TRBJ2-1; 14 positions agree with TRBD2. Germline V gene sequence: CDR1 MDHEN, CDR2 SYDVKM. V was pared by 5 bases and J by 8 bases, with 8 bases of the junction left unmatched. The CDR3 has 16 residues. The CDR3 is CASSTPGLAGVYEQFF. The CDR3 DNA reads as TGTGCCAGCAGTACCCCGGGACTAGCGGGAGTCTATGAGCAGTTCTTC.

The chain is built from TRBV4-2 and TRBJ2-1, with 14 bases identical to TRBD2. Trimming took 0 bases from V and 6 from J; bases not matched to a gene: 4. From germline, CDR1 is LGHNA and CDR2 YNFKEQ. The CDR3 has 17 residues. The CDR3, as DNA: TGTGCCAGCAGCCAAGAGGGACTAGCGGGAGCGGGCAATGAGCAGTTCTTC. Encoded protein: CASSQEGLAGAGNEQFF.

This clone was counted between two and nine times. The chain combines TRBV6-6 with TRBJ2-1; D ambiguous. CDR3 length equals 15 residues. Germline V gene data show CDR1 as MNHNY and CDR2 as SVGAGI (reference sequence). Trimming shortened V by 6 bases and J by 0 bases, and 12 bases separated the two germline ends. CDR3 residues: CASSRQAGSYNEQFF. The CDR3 coding sequence is TGTGCCAGCAGCCGCCAGGCCGGCTCCTACAATGAGCAGTTCTTC.

Details on this clone: Within the sample, other DNA sequences also encode this same CDR3. The chain links TRBV7-2 to TRBJ1-2; the D gene is possibly TRBD1 (6 bases). In germline, CDR1 is SGHTA, CDR2 FQGNSA. The CDR3 covers 15 residues. Trimming pared 5 bases from V and 2 bases from J, leaving 15 bases between. CDR3 sequence: CASSPGGGSNYGYTF. CDR3 DNA: TGTGCCAGCAGCCCGGGGGGGGGCTCGAACTATGGCTACACCTTC.